This T cell receptor (beta chain) emerged from a study of blood T cells in healthy people across ages. The authors ran a second PCR of roughly 7 to 11 cycles using a sample-barcoded 5' primer and a J-beta primer mix. Using its own MiXCR run on the 5' RACE reads, TCRdb lists one record per CDR3 protein. The repertoire holds 1 million or so distinct CDR3 sequences, with 35% to 50% as singletons. Aged roughly 6 to 95, donors were systemically healthy Caucasians from Russia. Germline CDR1 SGHRS, CDR2 YFSETQ. The CDR3 is 12 residues long. Trimming removed 1 base from V and 4 bases from J, with 5 bases in between.

The receptor comes from a woman aged 60 to 75 in good health. This chain connects TRBV5-1 to TRBJ1-1; no reliable D call. The sample taken for sequencing was blood. For the CDR3, the DNA is TGCGCCAGCAGCTTGTCAACCACTGAAGCTTTCTTT. Amino acids: CASSLSTTEAFF.